Listed here are 10 T cell receptor beta chains from one sample, sequenced in a study of blood T cell repertoires in COVID-19. TCRdb keeps only in-frame clones here, not all; method: immunoSEQ multiplex PCR. Of around 67,000 clones listed, around 86% are singletons. The sample comprised peripheral blood. Receptors were obtained from a man aged 45-60 years with active COVID-19.

The chain uses TRBV28 and TRBJ2-1, with D possibly matching TRBD2 (6 bases). Germline loops: CDR1 MDHEN, CDR2 SYDVKM. Trimming pared 3 bases from V and 14 bases from J, leaving 17 bases between. The CDR3 sequence is 13 residues long. The CDR3 is CASSLGRGGREFF. The CDR3 nucleotides read TGTGCCAGCAGTTTGGGGCGGGGTGGGAGAGAGTTCTTC.

The chain joins TRBV7-9 to TRBJ2-7; 11 bases match TRBD2. With V trimmed by 4 bases and J by 2 bases, 10 bases remained unmatched. The CDR3 length is 17 residues. Looked up from germline, CDR1 is SEHNR and CDR2 is FQNEAQ (reference sequence). In DNA, the CDR3 is TGTGCCAGCAGCTCAGCCCTGACTAGCGGGATTACCTACGAGCAGTACTTC. Translating gives CASSSALTSGITYEQYF. Variable domain in full (rest from reference TRBV7-9 and TRBJ2-7): DTGVSQNPRHKITKRGQNVTFRCDPISEHNRLYWYRQTLGQGPEFLTYFQNEAQLEKSRLLSDRFSAERPKGSFSTLEIQRTEQGDSAMYLCASSSALTSGITYEQYFGPGTRLTVT.

The V and J genes are TRBV19 and TRBJ1-1, with D tentatively TRBD1 (6 bases). Between the trimmed V and J ends, which lost 5 bases and 5 bases, there was a span of 12 bases. Germline V lookup: CDR1 LNHDA, CDR2 SQIVND (reference sequence). The CDR3 has 13 amino acids. Written as DNA, the CDR3 is TGTGCCAGTAGTCTACAGGGTGGGACTGAAGCTTTCTTT. Protein sequence: CASSLQGGTEAFF. Using reference TRBV19 and TRBJ1-1 for the parts outside the CDR3, the full variable domain is DGGITQSPKYLFRKEGQNVTLSCEQNLNHDAMYWYRQDPGQGLRLIYYSQIVNDFQKGDIAEGYSVSREKKESFPLTVTSAQKNPTAFYLCASSLQGGTEAFFGQGTRLTVV.

The rearrangement joins TRBV27 to TRBJ2-2, with D perhaps TRBD2 (6 bases). CDR3 length equals 16 residues. V lost 6 bases and J lost 5, with 19 bases in between. Germline CDR1 is MNHEY and CDR2 is SMNVEV (reference sequence). CDR3 sequence (DNA): TGTGCCAGCAGGGGGGTCGCGGGGTTTCGGACCGGGGAGCTGTTTTTT. Protein: CASRGVAGFRTGELFF.

V gene TRBV11-2 combines with J gene TRBJ2-7; TRBD1 might be the D (6 bases). With 4 bases removed from V and 2 bases from J, the gap between germline ends came to 12 bases. Germline V gene data show CDR1 as SGHAT and CDR2 as FQNNGV. The CDR3 totals 14 residues. The CDR3, as DNA: TGTGCCAGCAGCTCAGGGGCCCCACCCTACGAGCAGTACTTC. The encoded protein is CASSSGAPPYEQYF.

The chain employs TRBV6-5 and TRBJ1-4, with D hard to call. Germline V gene lookup returns CDR1 MNHEY and CDR2 SVGAGI. V was pared by 6 bases and J by 4 bases, with 12 bases between. The CDR3 runs 14 residues. CDR3 sequence reads: CASRKSRSNEKLFF. CDR3 bases: TGTGCCAGCAGGAAGTCGAGAAGTAATGAAAAACTGTTTTTT.

The chain joins TRBV4-3 to TRBJ2-1; D unresolved. The V gene lost 0 bases and the J gene lost 10 bases, with 10 bases spanning the gap. CDR3 size: 13 residues. The germline gives CDR1 LGHNA, CDR2 YSLEER. In nucleotides, the CDR3 is TGCGCCAGCAGCCAAGATCCGAATAGAGAGCAGTTCTTC. Translated, it gives CASSQDPNREQFF.

The V and J genes are TRBV9 and TRBJ2-7; perhaps TRBD1 as D (5 bases). V was cut by 0 bases and J by 0 bases, with 10 bases left in between. The germline CDR1 and CDR2 sequences are SGDLS and YYNGEE. The CDR3 length is 15 residues. This CDR3 is CASSVGAGHSYEQYF. The CDR3 DNA reads TGTGCCAGCAGCGTAGGGGCAGGGCACTCCTACGAGCAGTACTTC.

The chain employs TRBV28 and TRBJ1-1; perhaps TRBD1 as D (6 bases). This CDR3 region has 14 residues. Germline V gene lookup returns CDR1 MDHEN and CDR2 SYDVKM. V dropped 6 bases and J dropped 4 bases, with 15 bases sitting between them. The CDR3 loop is CASSRGQSGTEAFF. DNA of the CDR3: TGTGCCAGCAGCAGGGGACAATCTGGCACTGAAGCTTTCTTT.

The count of this clone is one. V is TRBV7-2 and J is TRBJ1-2; TRBD1 is a possible D gene (6 bases). This CDR3 region has 14 residues. Germline V CDR1 and CDR2: SGHTA, FQGNSA. Trimming pared 2 bases from V and 3 bases from J, leaving 10 bases between. DNA of the CDR3: TGTGCCAGCAGCTTAACACAGGGTGACTATGGCTACACCTTC. It encodes CASSLTQGDYGYTF.